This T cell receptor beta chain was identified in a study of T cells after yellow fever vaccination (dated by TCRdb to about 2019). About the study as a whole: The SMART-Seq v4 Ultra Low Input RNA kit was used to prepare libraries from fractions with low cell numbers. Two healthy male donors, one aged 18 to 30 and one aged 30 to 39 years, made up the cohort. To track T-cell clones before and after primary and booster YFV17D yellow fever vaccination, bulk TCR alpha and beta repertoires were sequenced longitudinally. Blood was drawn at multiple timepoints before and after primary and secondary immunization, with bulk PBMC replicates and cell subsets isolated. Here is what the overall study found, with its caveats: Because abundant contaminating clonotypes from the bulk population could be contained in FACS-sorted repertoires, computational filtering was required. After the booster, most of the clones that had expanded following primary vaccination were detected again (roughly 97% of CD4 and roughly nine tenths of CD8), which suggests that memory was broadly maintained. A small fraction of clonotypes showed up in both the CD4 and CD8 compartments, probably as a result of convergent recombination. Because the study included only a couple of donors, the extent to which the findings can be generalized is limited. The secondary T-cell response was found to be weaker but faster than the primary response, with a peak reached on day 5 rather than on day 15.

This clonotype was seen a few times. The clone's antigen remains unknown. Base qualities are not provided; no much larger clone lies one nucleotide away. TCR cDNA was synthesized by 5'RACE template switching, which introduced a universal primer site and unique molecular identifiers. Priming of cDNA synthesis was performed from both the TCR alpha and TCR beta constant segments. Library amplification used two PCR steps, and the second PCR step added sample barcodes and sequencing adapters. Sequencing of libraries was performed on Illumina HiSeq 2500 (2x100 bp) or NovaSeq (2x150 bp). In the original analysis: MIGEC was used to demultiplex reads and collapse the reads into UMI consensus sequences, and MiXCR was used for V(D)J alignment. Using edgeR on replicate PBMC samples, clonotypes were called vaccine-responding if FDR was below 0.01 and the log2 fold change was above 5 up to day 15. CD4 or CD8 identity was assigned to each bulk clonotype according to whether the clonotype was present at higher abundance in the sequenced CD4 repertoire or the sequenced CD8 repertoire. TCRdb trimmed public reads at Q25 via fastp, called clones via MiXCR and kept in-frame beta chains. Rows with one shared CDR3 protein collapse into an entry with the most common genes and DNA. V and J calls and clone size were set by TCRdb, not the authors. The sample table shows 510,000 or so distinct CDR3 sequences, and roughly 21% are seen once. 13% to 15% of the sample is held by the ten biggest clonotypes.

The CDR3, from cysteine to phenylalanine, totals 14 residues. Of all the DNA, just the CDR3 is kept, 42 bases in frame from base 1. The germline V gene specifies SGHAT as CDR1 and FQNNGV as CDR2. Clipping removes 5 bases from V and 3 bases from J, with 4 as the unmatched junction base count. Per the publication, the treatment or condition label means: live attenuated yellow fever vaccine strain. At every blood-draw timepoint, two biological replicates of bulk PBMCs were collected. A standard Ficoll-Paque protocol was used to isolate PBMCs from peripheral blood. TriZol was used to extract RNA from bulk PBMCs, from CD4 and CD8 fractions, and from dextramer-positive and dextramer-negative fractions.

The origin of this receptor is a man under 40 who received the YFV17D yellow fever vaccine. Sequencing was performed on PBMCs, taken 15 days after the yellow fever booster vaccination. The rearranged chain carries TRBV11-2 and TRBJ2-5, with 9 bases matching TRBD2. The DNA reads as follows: TGTGCCAGCAGCCCACGGACTAGCGAAGAGACCCAGTACTTC. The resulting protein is CASSPRTSEETQYF.